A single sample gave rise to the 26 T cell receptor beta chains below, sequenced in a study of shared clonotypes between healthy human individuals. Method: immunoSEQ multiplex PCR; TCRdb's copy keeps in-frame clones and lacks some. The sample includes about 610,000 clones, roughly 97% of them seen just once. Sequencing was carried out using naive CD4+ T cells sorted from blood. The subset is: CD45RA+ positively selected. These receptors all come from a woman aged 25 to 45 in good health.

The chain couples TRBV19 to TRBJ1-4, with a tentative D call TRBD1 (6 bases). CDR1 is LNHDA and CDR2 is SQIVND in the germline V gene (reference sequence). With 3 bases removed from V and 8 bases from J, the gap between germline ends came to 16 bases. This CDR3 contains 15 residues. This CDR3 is CASSIVFRGGEKLFF. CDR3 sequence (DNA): TGTGCCAGTAGTATTGTCTTCAGGGGTGGCGAAAAACTGTTTTTT.

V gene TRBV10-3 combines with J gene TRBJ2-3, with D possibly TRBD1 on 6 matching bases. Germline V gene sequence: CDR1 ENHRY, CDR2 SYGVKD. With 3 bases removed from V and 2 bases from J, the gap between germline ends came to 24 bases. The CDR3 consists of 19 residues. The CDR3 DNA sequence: TGTGCCATCAGTGAATTCTTACCTGGGGGACAAGGACCCACAGATACGCAGTATTTT. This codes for CAISEFLPGGQGPTDTQYF.

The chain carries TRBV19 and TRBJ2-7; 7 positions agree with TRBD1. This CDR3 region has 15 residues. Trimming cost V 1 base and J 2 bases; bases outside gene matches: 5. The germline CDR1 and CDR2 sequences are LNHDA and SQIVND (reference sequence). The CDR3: CASSIGPTGAYEQYF. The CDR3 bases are TGTGCCAGTAGTATAGGCCCAACAGGGGCCTACGAGCAGTACTTC.

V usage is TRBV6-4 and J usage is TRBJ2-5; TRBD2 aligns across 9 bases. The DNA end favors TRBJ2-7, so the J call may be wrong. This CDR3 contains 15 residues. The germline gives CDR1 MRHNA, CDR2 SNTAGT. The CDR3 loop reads CASSDSGGRGYEQYF. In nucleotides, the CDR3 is TGTGCCAGCAGTGACTCGGGCGGGAGGGGCTACGAGCAGTACTTC.

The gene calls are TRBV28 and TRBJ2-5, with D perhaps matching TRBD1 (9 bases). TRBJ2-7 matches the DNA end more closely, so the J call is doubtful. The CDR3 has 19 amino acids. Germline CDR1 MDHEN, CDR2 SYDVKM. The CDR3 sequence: CASSLEMGPGQGLVYEQYF. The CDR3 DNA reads TGTGCCAGCAGTTTAGAGATGGGACCGGGACAGGGACTAGTCTACGAGCAGTACTTC.

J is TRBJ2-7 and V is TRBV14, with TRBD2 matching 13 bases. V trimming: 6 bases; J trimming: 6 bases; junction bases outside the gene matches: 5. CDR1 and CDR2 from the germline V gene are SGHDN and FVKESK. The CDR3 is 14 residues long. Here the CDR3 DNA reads TGTGCCAGCAGGACTAGCGGGAGGAGGACCGAGCAGTACTTC. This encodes CASRTSGRRTEQYF.

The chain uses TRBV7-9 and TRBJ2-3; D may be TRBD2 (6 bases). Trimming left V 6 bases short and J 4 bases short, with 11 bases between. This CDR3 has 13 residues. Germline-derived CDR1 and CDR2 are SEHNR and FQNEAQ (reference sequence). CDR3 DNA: TGTGCCAGCAGACCGGGAGTGCCAGATACGCAGTATTTT. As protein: CASRPGVPDTQYF. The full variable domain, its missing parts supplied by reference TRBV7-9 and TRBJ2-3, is DTGVSQNPRHKITKRGQNVTFRCDPISEHNRLYWYRQTLGQGPEFLTYFQNEAQLEKSRLLSDRFSAERPKGSFSTLEIQRTEQGDSAMYLCASRPGVPDTQYFGPGTRLTVL.

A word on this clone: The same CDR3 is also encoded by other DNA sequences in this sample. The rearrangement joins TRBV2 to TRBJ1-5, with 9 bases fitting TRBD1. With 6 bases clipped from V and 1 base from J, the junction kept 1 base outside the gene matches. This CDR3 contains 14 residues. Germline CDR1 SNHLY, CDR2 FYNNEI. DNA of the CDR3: TGTGCCAGCAGGGGGACAGGGAGCAATCAGCCCCAGCATTTT. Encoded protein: CASRGTGSNQPQHF. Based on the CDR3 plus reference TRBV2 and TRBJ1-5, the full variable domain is EPEVTQTPSHQVTQMGQEVILRCVPISNHLYFYWYRQILGQKVEFLVSFYNNEISEKSEIFDDQFSVERPDGSNFTLKIRSTKLEDSAMYFCASRGTGSNQPQHFGDGTRLSIL.

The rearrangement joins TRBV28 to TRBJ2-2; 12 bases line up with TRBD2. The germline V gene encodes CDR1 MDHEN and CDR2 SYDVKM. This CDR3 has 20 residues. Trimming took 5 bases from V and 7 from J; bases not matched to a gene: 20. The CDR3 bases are TGTGCCAGCAGTAGGCAGCCGGGACTAGCGGGCCGCTGGGACCGCGGGGAGCTGTTTTTT. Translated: CASSRQPGLAGRWDRGELFF.

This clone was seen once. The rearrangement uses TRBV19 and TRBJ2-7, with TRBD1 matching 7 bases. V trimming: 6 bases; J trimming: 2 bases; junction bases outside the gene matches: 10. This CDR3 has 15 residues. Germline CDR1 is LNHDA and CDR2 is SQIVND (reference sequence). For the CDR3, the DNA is TGTGCCAGTAGCCAGGGGGTTATCCCCACCTACGAGCAGTACTTC. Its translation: CASSQGVIPTYEQYF. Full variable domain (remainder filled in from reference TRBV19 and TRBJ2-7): DGGITQSPKYLFRKEGQNVTLSCEQNLNHDAMYWYRQDPGQGLRLIYYSQIVNDFQKGDIAEGYSVSREKKESFPLTVTSAQKNPTAFYLCASSQGVIPTYEQYFGPGTRLTVT.

CDR3 region: CASSPPSVTNEQFF. For the CDR3, the DNA is TGTGCCAGCTCACCACCGTCTGTTACCAATGAGCAGTTCTTC. V and J are TRBV18 and TRBJ2-1; no reliable D call. This CDR3 contains 14 residues. Trimming stripped 0 bases from V and 6 bases from J, with 9 bases between. CDR1 is KGHSH and CDR2 is LQKENI in the germline V gene.

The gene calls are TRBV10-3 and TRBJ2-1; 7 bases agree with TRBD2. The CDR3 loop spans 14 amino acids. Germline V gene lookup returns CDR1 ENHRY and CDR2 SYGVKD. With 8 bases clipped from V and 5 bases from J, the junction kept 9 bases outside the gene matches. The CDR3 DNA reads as TGTGCCATCGCGGGCAGCGGGAAAAACAATGAGCAGTTCTTC. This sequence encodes CAIAGSGKNNEQFF.

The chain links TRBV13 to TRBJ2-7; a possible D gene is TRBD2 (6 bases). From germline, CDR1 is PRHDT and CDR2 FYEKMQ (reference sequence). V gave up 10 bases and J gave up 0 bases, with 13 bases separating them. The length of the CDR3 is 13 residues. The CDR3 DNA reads TGTGCCACAAGGACTACTCACTCCTACGAGCAGTACTTC. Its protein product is CATRTTHSYEQYF.

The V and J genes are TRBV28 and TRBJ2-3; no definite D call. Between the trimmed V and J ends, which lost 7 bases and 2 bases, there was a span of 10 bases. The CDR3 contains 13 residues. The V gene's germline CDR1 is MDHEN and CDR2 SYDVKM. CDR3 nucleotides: TGTGCCAGCACCCCAGGAGACACAGATACGCAGTATTTT. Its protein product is CASTPGDTDTQYF.

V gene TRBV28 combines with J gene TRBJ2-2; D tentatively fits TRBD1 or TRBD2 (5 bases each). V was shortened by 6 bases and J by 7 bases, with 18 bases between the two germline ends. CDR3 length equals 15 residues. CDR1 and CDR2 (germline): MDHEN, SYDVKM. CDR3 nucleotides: TGTGCCAGCAGCGCCGGGACCAGAGTCAGCGGGGAGCTGTTTTTT. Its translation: CASSAGTRVSGELFF. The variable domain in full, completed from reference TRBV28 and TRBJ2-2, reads DVKVTQSSRYLVKRTGEKVFLECVQDMDHENMFWYRQDPGLGLRLIYFSYDVKMKEKGDIPEGYSVSREKKERFSLILESASTNQTSMYLCASSAGTRVSGELFFGEGSRLTVL.

In DNA form, the CDR3 reads TGTGCCAGCCGCCCGACTAGCGGGAGTTACAATGAGCAGTTCTTC. Its translation is CASRPTSGSYNEQFF. V is TRBV19 and J is TRBJ2-1, with 12 bases aligning to TRBD2. Germline values: CDR1 LNHDA, CDR2 SQIVND (reference sequence). Losses at the gene ends were 9 bases for V and 4 bases for J; bases not matched to a gene: 7. The CDR3 runs 15 residues.

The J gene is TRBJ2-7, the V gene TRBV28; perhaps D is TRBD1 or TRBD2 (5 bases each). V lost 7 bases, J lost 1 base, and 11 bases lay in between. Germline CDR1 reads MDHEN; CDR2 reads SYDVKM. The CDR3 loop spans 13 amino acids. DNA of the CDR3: TGTGCCAGCACTGGGGGAGTGTCCTACGAGCAGTACTTC. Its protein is CASTGGVSYEQYF.

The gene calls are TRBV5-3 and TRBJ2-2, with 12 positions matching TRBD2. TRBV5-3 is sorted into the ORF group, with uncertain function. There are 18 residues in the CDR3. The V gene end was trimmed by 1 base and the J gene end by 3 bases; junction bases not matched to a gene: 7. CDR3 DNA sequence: TGTGCCAGAAGCTTGCTAGCGGGAGGGCTTCGTGACACCGGGGAGCTGTTTTTT. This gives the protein CARSLLAGGLRDTGELFF.

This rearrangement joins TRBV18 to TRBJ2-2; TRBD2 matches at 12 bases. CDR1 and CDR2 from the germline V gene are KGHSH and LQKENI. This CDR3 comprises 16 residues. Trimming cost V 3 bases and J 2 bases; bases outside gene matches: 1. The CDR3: CASSPGLAGNTGELFF. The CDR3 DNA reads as TGTGCCAGCTCACCGGGACTAGCGGGTAACACCGGGGAGCTGTTTTTT.

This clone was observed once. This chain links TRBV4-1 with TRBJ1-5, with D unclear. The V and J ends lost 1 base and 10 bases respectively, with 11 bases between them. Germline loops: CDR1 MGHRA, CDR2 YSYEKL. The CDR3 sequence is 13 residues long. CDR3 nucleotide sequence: TGCGCCAGCAGCCAAGGGCCCCTCAGACCCCAGCATTTT. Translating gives CASSQGPLRPQHF.

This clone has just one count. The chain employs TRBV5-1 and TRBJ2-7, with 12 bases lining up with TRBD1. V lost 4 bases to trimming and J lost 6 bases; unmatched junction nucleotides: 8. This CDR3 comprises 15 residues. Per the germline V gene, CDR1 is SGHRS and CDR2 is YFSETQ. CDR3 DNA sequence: TGCGCCAGCAGCCCCATTGGGACAGGGGGCGGCGAGCAGTACTTC. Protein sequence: CASSPIGTGGGEQYF.

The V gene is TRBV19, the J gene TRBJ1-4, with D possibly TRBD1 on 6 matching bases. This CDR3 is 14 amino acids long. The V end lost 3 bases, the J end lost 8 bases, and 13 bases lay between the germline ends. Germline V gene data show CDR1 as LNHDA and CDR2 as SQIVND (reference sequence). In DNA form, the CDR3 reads TGTGCCAGTAGTATGAAGGGACACATGGAAAAACTGTTTTTT. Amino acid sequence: CASSMKGHMEKLFF.

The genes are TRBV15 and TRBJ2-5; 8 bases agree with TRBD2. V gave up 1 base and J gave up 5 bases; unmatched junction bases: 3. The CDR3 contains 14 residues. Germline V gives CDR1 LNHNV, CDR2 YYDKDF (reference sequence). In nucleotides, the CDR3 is TGTGCCACCAGCAGAGCGGGAGGGAGCGAGACCCAGTACTTC. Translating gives CATSRAGGSETQYF.

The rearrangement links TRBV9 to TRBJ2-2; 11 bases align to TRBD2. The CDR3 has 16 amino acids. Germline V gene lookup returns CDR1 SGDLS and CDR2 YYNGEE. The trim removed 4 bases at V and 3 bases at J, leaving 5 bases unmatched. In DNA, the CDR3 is TGTGCCAGCAGCCTTAGCGGGAGGGGGGACACCGGGGAGCTGTTTTTT. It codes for CASSLSGRGDTGELFF.

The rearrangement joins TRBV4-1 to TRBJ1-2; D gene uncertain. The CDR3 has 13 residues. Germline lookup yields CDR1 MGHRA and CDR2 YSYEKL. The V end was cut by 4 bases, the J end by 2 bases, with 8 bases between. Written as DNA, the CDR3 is TGCGCCAGCAGCCTGGACCTAAACTATGGCTACACCTTC. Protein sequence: CASSLDLNYGYTF.

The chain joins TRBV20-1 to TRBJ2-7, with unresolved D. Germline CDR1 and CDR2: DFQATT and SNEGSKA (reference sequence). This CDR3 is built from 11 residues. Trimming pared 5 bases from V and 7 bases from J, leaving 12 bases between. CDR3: CSASLLGEQYF. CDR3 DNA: TGCAGTGCTTCCCTCCTAGGGGAGCAGTACTTC.